This T cell receptor (beta chain) was documented in a study of long-term antiretroviral therapy in people with HIV. Overall study findings and caveats: Relative to control repertoires, HIV repertoires exhibited narrower CDR3 length ranges.

By its share, this clone is medium-sized (0.01 to 0.1%). The antigen is unknown. CDR3 length: 16 amino acids. From germline, CDR1 is MNHEY and CDR2 SVGAGI. The V gene end was trimmed by 0 bases and the J gene end by 5 bases; junction bases not matched to a gene: 3. Version v3.0 of the immunoSEQ assay was performed at survey level. Method: immunoSEQ multiplex PCR; TCRdb's copy keeps in-frame clones and lacks some. This sample yields over 10,000 clones, of which 65% to 85% are seen a single time; around 10% belongs to the top ten. The clonotype originates from a woman aged 40 to 55 with HIV. The chain couples TRBV6-5 to TRBJ2-1; 11 bases line up with TRBD2. The material sequenced was unsorted PBMCs, taken 0.8 years before starting antiretroviral therapy. The CDR3 DNA sequence: TGTGCCAGCAGTTACTCGTCGGGACTAGCGGACAATGAGCAGTTCTTC. This encodes CASSYSSGLADNEQFF.